Sequencing of this TCR beta chain was carried out in a study of Graves' ophthalmopathy and Graves' hyperthyroidism. After removal of 5 bases from V and 4 bases from J, the junction contained 10 bases not matched to a gene. This CDR3 is 15 amino acids long. CDR1 is SGHVS and CDR2 is FQNEAQ in the germline V gene. RNA served as the template for amplifying TCR beta CDR3 regions. HTBI primers served in a first-round RT-PCR, which a second-round multiplex PCR followed. One entry per CDR3 protein results from TCRdb running MiXCR on the multiplex PCR reads. The sample records about 170,000 distinct CDR3 sequences, over 35% being singletons.

The origin of this receptor is a middle-aged woman with Graves' ophthalmopathy. The V and J genes are TRBV7-8 and TRBJ1-1; 7 positions agree with TRBD1. The sequencing input was peripheral blood. The CDR3 here is CASSISTTGSTEAFF. The CDR3, as DNA: TGTGCCAGCAGCATCTCCACGACAGGGAGCACTGAAGCTTTCTTT.